This TCR beta chain appears in the sequencing data of a study of human T cells and chemical hapten exposure. Study information: Alopecia universalis, totalis or areata was present in patients who were mostly female. Study-wide points: The study found that PT1 expanded TCR counts correlated positively with patch test score.

From the RACE reads, TCRdb called clonotypes with MiXCR, one entry per CDR3 protein. In the table there are 84,000 or so distinct CDR3 sequences, about 8% of which are singletons. The length of the CDR3 is 13 residues. V was cut by 4 bases and J by 5 bases, with 11 bases left in between. Per germline, CDR1 LNHDA and CDR2 SQIVND (reference sequence). This clonotype was observed at least ten times. The antigen remains undetermined. Time point: pre-sensitization, week 0. Treatment meaning: therapeutic diphenylcyclopropenone sensitization with weekly scalp DPC. Total RNA was extracted from unfractionated whole blood.

V gene TRBV19 combines with J gene TRBJ2-5; no firm D call. This clonotype was obtained from a man aged 40-55 years with alopecia areata. Some clones in this sample may be carry-over from other donors' samples. Material: whole blood, obtained in connection with sensitization to the hapten diphenylcyclopropenone (DPC). CDR3 coding DNA: TGTGCCAGTAGTACCTCTAGGCCGGAGACCCAGTACTTC. Its protein is CASSTSRPETQYF.